This is a list of T cell receptor beta chains from one sample in a study of CD8 T cells in ankylosing spondylitis. TCRdb re-analysed the 5' RACE reads in MiXCR, keeping a single row per CDR3 protein. The sample lists 450,000 or so distinct CDR3 sequences, more than 25% occurring once. The sequenced sample was blood, either unsorted or a sorted T cell fraction (not recorded which). The receptors shown here come from a male donor with ankylosing spondylitis. The CDR3 runs from the conserved cysteine through the conserved F or W. D genes are given only for firm matches. Clone size is not always given. Where it is, it says once, few, many or a class for expanded clones.

clone size	D gene	V gene	J gene	CDR3 protein	CDR3 DNA
once	-	TRBV4-1	TRBJ1-4	CASSHSGLTNEKLFF	TGCGCCAGCAGCCATTCGGGCTTAACTAATGAAAAACTGTTTTTT
-	-	TRBV20-1	TRBJ1-6	CSASFRGYNSPLHF	TGCAGTGCTAGTTTTCGGGGATATAATTCACCCCTCCACTTT
-	-	TRBV6-5	TRBJ1-1	CASSWNEGPNTEAFF	TGTGCCAGCAGTTGGAACGAGGGACCCAACACTGAAGCTTTCTTT
few	-	TRBV11-2	TRBJ2-3	CASSLRFSGSSTDTQYF	TGTGCCAGCAGCTTAAGATTCTCCGGGTCTAGCACAGATACGCAGTATTTT
-	-	TRBV3-1	TRBJ1-1	CASSHVPRGTEAFF	TGTGCCAGCAGCCACGTCCCCCGAGGAACTGAAGCTTTCTTT
few	-	TRBV19	TRBJ2-6	CASSINGANVLTF	TGTGCCAGTAGTATCAACGGGGCCAACGTCCTGACTTTC
-	-	TRBV3-1	TRBJ1-5	CASSRGGGRQPQHF	TGTGCCAGCAGCCGAGGGGGGGGAAGACAGCCCCAGCATTTT
-	-	TRBV7-2	TRBJ2-2	CASSLGLHTGELFF	TGTGCCAGCAGCCTCGGTCTACACACCGGGGAGCTGTTTTTT
-	-	TRBV5-1	TRBJ2-1	CASSLGVSSLRNEQFF	TGCGCCAGCAGCTTGGGAGTCAGTTCCCTAAGGAATGAGCAGTTCTTC
-	-	TRBV29-1	TRBJ2-3	CSVVATGADTQYF	TGCAGCGTCGTGGCTACGGGGGCAGATACGCAGTATTTT
-	-	TRBV20-1	TRBJ2-2	CSARDGDSNTGELFF	TGCAGTGCTAGAGATGGGGACTCCAACACCGGGGAGCTGTTTTTT
-	TRBD1	TRBV25-1	TRBJ2-7	CASSPPPGQPRKQYF	TGTGCCAGCAGTCCCCCCCCGGGACAGCCTAGGAAGCAGTACTTC
-	-	TRBV7-2	TRBJ2-1	CASSLAMGSSYNEQFF	TGTGCCAGCAGCTTAGCGATGGGGAGCTCCTACAATGAGCAGTTCTTC
few	-	TRBV20-1	TRBJ2-7	CSARDDGPYEQYF	TGCAGTGCTAGAGATGACGGTCCCTACGAGCAGTACTTC
-	TRBD2	TRBV3-1	TRBJ2-1	CASSRPLAGNYNEQFF	TGTGCCAGCAGCCGCCCGCTAGCGGGGAACTACAATGAGCAGTTCTTC
few	-	TRBV7-9	TRBJ2-3	CASSFTRALNTDTQYF	TGTGCCAGCAGCTTCACCAGAGCCCTCAACACAGATACGCAGTATTTT
few	TRBD2	TRBV10-3	TRBJ2-1	CATCAGESYNEQFF	TGTGCCACGTGTGCGGGAGAGTCCTACAATGAGCAGTTCTTC
once	-	TRBV12-3/TRBV12-4	TRBJ2-1	CASSTREQFF	TGTGCCAGCAGCACGAGAGAGCAGTTCTTC